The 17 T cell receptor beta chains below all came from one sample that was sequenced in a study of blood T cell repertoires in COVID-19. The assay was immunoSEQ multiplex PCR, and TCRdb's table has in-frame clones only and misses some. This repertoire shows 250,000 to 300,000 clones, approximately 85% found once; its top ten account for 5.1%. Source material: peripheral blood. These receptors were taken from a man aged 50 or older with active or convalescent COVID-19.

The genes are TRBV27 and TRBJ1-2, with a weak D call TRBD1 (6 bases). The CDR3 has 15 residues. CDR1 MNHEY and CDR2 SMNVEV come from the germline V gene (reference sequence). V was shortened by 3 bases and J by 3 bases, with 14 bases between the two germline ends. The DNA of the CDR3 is TGTGCCAGCAGTTTCTGGCTCGGGGGGCACTATGGCTACACCTTC. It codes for CASSFWLGGHYGYTF.

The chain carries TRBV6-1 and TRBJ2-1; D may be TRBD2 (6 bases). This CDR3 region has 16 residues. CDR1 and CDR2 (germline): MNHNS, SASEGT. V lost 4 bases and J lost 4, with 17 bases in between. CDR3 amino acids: CASSAASAQRYNEQFF. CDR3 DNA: TGTGCCAGCAGTGCCGCTAGCGCCCAACGGTACAATGAGCAGTTCTTC.

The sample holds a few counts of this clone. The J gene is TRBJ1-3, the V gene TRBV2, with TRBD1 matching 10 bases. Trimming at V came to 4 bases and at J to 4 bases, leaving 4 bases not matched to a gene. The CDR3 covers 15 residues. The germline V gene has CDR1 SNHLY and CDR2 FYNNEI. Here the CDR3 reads CASSGQGARGNTIYF. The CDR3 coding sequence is TGTGCCAGCAGTGGACAGGGGGCGAGAGGAAACACCATATATTTT.

CDR3 sequence: CASSITPTGETQYF. As DNA, the CDR3 is TGTGCCAGTAGTATAACTCCAACGGGGGAGACCCAGTACTTC. This rearrangement joins TRBV19 to TRBJ2-5; tentatively, D is TRBD2 (5 bases). From germline, CDR1 is LNHDA and CDR2 SQIVND (reference sequence). Trimming took 2 bases from V and 5 from J, leaving 12 bases between them. The CDR3 runs to 14 residues.

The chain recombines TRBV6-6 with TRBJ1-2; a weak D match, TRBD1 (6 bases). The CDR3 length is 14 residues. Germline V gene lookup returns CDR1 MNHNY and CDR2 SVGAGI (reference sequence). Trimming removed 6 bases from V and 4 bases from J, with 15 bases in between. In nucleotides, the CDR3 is TGTGCCAGCAGGGGGGCAGGGAAGGGCTATGGCTACACCTTC. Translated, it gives CASRGAGKGYGYTF.

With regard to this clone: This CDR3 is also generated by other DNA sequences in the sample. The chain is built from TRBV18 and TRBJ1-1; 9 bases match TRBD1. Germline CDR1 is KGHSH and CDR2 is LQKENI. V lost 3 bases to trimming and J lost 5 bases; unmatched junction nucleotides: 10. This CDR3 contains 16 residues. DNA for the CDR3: TGTGCCAGCTCACCGCTTAAAGGACAGGGGTGGACTGAAGCTTTCTTT. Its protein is CASSPLKGQGWTEAFF. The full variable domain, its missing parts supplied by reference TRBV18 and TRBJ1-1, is NAGVMQNPRHLVRRRGQEARLRCSPMKGHSHVYWYRQLPEEGLKFMVYLQKENIIDESGMPKERFSAEFPKEGPSILRIQQVVRGDSAAYFCASSPLKGQGWTEAFFGQGTRLTVV.

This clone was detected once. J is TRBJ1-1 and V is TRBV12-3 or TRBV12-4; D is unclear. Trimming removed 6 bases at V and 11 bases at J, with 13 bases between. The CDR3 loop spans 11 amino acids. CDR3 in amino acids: CASSSGAAAFF. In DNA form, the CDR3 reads TGTGCCAGCAGCTCAGGTGCTGCGGCTTTCTTT.

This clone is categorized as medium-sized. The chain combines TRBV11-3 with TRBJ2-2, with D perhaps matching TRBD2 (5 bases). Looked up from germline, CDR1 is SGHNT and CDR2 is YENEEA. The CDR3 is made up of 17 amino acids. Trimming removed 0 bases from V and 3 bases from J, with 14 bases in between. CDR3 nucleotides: TGTGCCAGCAGCTTAGAGTTCGGGGAAGGGTACACCGGGGAGCTGTTTTTT. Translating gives CASSLEFGEGYTGELFF.

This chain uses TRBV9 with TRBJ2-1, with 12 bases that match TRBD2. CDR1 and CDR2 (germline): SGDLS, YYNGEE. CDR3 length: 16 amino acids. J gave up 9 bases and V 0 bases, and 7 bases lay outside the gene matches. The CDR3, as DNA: TGTGCCAGCAGCGTAGGGACTAGCGGGATCGCGAGTGAGCAGTTCTTC. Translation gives CASSVGTSGIASEQFF.

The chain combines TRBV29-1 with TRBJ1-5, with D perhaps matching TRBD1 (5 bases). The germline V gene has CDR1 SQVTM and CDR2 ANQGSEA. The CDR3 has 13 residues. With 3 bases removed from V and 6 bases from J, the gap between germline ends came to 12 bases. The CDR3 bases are TGCAGCGTTGATTCCGGTCAGGGTCAGCCCCAGCATTTT. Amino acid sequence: CSVDSGQGQPQHF.

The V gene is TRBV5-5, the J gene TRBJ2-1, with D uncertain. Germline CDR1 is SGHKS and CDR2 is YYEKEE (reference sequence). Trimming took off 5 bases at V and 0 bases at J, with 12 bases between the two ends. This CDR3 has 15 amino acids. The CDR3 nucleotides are TGTGCCAGCAGTAACACAGATACCTCCTACAATGAGCAGTTCTTC. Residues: CASSNTDTSYNEQFF.

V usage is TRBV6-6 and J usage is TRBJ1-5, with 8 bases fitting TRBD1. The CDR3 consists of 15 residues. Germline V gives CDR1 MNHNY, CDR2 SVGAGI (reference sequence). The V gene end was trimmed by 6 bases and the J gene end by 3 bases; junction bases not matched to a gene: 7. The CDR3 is CASRTQGGNNQPQHF. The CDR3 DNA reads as TGTGCCAGCAGAACACAGGGGGGGAACAATCAGCCCCAGCATTTT.

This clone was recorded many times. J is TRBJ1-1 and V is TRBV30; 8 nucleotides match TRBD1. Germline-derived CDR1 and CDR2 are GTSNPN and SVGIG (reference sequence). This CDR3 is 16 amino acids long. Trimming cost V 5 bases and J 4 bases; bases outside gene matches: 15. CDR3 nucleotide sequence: TGTGCCTGGGCCCGGGTGCGTGAGACAGGGGTCACTGAAGCTTTCTTT. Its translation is CAWARVRETGVTEAFF.

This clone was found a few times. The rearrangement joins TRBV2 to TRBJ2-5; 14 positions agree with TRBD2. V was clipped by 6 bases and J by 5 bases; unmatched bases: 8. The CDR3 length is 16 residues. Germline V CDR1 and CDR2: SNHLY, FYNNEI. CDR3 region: CASSLLGLAGVETQYF. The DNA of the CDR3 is TGTGCCAGCAGCCTTTTGGGACTAGCGGGAGTGGAGACCCAGTACTTC.

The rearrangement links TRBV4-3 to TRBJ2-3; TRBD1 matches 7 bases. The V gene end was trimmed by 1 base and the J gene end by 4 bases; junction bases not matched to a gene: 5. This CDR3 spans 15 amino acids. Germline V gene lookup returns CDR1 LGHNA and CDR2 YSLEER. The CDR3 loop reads CASSQGGQGADTQYF. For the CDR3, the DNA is TGCGCCAGCAGCCAAGGAGGTCAGGGGGCAGATACGCAGTATTTT.

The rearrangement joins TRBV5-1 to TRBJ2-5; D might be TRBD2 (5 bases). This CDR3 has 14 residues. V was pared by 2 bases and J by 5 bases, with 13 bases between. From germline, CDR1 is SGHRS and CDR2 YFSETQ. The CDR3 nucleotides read TGCGCCAGCAGCTTCGATGGTCGAGGGGAGACCCAGTACTTC. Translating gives CASSFDGRGETQYF.

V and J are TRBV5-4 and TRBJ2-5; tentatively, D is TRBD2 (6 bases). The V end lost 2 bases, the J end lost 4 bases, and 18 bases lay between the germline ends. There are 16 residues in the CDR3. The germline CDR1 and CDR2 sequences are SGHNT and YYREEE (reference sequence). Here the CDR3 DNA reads TGTGCCAGCAGCTTCAGGACGGGAGTAGCCGGAGAGACCCAGTACTTC. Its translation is CASSFRTGVAGETQYF.